This TCR beta chain was documented in a study of cytomegalovirus exposure and HLA in healthy donors. Study results and limitations: Reportedly, a later analysis found an Asian-associated ancestry cluster had fewer N-insertions than the roughly 670-donor mean.

Primers included in the PCR were 60 Vbeta and 13 Jbeta primers. TCRdb keeps only in-frame clones here, not all; method: immunoSEQ multiplex PCR. The sample contains tens of thousands of clones, around 85% of which appear only once. To note about this clone: The target antigen is unknown.

There were likely unrecorded immune exposures, though donors were nominally healthy when sampled. Germline values: CDR1 MGHRA, CDR2 YSYEKL. This CDR3 region has 15 residues. Trimming cost V 2 bases and J 1 base, with 10 bases left between them. Sequencing was done on a sample of PBMCs. The TCR was taken from a man aged 50-59 years in good health and CMV-seronegative. The chain combines TRBV4-1 with TRBJ2-3, with D maybe TRBD1 (5 bases). CDR3: CASSQIGAGTDTQYF. The CDR3 DNA sequence: TGCGCCAGCAGCCAAATAGGGGCAGGCACAGATACGCAGTATTTT.